This T cell receptor beta chain was identified in a study of breast tumors, draining lymph nodes, adjacent tissues. On this clonotype: Its antigen is not known.

Whole-study findings and limits: Luminal-like breast cancer showed significantly greater tumor-nontumor repertoire similarity than basal-like breast cancer did. That most tumor T cells come from lymph nodes remained unproven. Compared with lymph nodes, tumors were less diverse; compared with nontumor tissue, more. Most tumor T cells seemingly derive from lymph node, then expand in tumor.

TCRdb re-called the multiplex PCR reads with MiXCR, one entry per CDR3 protein. The table has over 15,000 distinct CDR3 sequences, 55% to 75% seen once; the top ten hold approximately 20%. Deletions cut 4 bases from V and 1 base from J, with 10 bases between. CDR1 is LNHDA, CDR2 SQIVND, per germline (reference sequence). This CDR3 region has 14 residues. The receptor was derived from a female donor with breast cancer. Some clones in this sample may be carry-over from other donors' samples. Sequencing was carried out using tumor-adjacent breast tissue. The genes are TRBV19 and TRBJ2-5; D gene unclear. The CDR3: CASSRGSIQETQYF. The CDR3 DNA is TGTGCCAGTAGTAGGGGATCCATCCAAGAGACCCAGTACTTC.